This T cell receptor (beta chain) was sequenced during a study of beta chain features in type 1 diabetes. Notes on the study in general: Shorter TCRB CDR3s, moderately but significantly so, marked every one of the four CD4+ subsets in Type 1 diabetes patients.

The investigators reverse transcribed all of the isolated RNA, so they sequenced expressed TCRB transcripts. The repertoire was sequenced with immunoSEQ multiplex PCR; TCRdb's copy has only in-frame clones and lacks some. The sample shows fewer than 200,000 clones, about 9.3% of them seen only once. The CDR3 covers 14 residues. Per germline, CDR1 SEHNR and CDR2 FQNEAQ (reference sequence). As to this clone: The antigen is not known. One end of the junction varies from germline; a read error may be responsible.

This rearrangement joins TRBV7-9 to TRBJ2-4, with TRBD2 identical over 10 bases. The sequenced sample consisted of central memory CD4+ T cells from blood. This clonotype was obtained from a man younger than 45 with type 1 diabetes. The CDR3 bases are TGTGCCAGCAGCTTCAGCGGGAGGGCCGCTATGTTAGACTTC. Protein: CASSFSGRAAMLDF.